Sequencing of this T cell receptor (beta chain) was carried out in a study of regulatory T cells in long-lasting Graves disease. Relying on iRepertoire HTBI primers and Arm-PCR of CDR3 regions, the team built TCR beta libraries. A single record per CDR3 protein comes from TCRdb applying MiXCR to the multiplex PCR reads. Of fewer than 550,000 distinct CDR3 sequences listed, about 17% are singletons. Stated time point: newly diagnosed GD, antithyroid drugs for less than 3 months. Following extraction of RNA from PBMCs, that RNA was used to make the TCR library. These same records also appear under a second study, on T cells in Graves' hyperthyroidism and ophthalmopathy. That paper states: First-round RT-PCR targeting the TCR CDR3 was performed with the HTBI primer set.

This sample comprised peripheral blood mononuclear cells (PBMCs), obtained at new diagnosis, from a patient treated with antithyroid drugs. The origin of this receptor is a woman aged 18-29 years with Graves disease.

The CDR3 loop reads CASSQGELSGNEQFF. The CDR3 nucleotides are TGCGCCAGCAGCCAGGGGGAACTATCCGGCAATGAGCAGTTCTTC. The chain couples TRBV4-1 to TRBJ2-1; D could derive from TRBD1 or TRBD2 (5 bases each). Germline lookup yields CDR1 MGHRA and CDR2 YSYEKL. Trimming removed 3 bases from V and 6 bases from J, with 15 bases in between. The CDR3 length is 15 residues.